This T cell receptor (beta chain) originates from a study of blood T cell repertoires in COVID-19. Study details: From the United States, Italy and Spain came samples of acute and convalescent COVID-19. Sources were T cells, B-cell-depleted T cells, or PBMCs; the material itself was cDNA or gDNA.

The authors' processing: Reference gene primer amplification gave estimated nucleated cell counts. Clones were read by immunoSEQ multiplex PCR, and TCRdb kept only the in-frame ones, dropping some. From that table come the V and J calls and clone size; the DNA was used to work out D and trimming. Of about 76,000 clones detected, 80% to 90% appear once; the ten largest clones hold 15% to 20%. This clone was seen only once. The sequenced material came from peripheral blood. This clonotype was sampled from a woman aged 60-75 years with acute or convalescent COVID-19.

The CDR3 DNA reads TGTGCCATCAGTGGGACAGGAACCTACGAGCAGTACGTC. Translated, it gives CAISGTGTYEQYV. The chain employs TRBV10-3 and TRBJ2-7; 7 nucleotides line up with TRBD1. Germline values: CDR1 ENHRY, CDR2 SYGVKD. There are 13 residues in the CDR3. J lost 2 bases, V lost 4 bases, and 2 bases had no gene match.